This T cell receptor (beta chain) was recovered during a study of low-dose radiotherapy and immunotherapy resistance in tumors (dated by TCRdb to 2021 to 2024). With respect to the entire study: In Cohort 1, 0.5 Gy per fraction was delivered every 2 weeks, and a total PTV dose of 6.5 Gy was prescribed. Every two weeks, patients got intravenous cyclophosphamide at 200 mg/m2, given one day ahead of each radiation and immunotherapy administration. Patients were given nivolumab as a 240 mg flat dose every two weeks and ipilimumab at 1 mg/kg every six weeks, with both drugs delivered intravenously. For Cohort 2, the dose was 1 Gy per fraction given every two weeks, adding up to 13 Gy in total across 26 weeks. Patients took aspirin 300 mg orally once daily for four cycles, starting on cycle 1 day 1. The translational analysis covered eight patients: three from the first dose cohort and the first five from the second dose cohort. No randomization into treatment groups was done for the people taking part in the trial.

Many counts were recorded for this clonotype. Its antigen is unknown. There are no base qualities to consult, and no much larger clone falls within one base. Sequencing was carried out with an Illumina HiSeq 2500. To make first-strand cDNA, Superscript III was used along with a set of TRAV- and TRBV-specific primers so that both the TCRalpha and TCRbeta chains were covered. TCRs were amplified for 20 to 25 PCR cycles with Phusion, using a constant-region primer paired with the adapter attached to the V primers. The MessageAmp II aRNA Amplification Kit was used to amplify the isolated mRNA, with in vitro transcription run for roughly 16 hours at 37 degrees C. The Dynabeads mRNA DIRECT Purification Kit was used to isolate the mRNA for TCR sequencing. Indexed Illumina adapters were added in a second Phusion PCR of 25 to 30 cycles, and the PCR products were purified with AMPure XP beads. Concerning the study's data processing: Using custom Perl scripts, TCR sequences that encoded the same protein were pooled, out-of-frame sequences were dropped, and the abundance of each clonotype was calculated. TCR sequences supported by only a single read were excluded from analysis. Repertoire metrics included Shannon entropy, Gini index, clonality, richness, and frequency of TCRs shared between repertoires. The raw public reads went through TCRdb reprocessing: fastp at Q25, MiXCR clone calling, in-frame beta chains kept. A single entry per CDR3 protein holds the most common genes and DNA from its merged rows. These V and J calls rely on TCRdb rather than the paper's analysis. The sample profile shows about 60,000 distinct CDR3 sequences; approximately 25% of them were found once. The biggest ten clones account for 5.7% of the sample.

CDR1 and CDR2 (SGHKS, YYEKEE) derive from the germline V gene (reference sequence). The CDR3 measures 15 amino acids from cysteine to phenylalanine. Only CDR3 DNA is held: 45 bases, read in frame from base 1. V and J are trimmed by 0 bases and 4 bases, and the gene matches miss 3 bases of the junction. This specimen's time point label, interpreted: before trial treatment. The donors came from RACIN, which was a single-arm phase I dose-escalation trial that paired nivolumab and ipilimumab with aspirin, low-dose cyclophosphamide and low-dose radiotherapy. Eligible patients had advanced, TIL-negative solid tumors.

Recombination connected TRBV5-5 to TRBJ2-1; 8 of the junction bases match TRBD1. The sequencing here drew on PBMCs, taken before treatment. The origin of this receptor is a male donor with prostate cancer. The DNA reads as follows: TGTGCCAGCAGCTTGGGTGGACAGGGATACAATGAGCAGTTCTTC. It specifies CASSLGGQGYNEQFF.